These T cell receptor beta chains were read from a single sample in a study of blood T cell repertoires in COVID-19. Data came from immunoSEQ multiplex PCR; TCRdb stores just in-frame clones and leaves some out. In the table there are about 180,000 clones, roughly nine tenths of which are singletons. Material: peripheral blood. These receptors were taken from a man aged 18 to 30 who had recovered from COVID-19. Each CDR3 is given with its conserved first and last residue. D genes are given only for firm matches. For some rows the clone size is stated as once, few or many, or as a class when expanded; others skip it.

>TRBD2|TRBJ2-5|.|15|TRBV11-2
CASKLAGGPVETQYF
TGTGCCAGCAAACTAGCGGGAGGGCCCGTGGAGACCCAGTACTTC
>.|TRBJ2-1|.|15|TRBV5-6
CASSDRINLYNEQFF
TGTGCCAGCAGCGACAGGATTAACCTCTACAATGAGCAGTTCTTC
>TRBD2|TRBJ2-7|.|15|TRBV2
CASSPGPGSSSGQYF
TGTGCCAGCAGTCCGGGACCGGGGAGTTCTAGCGGGCAGTACTTC
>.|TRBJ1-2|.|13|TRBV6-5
CASSYERGYGYTF
TGTGCCAGCAGTTACGAGCGGGGGTATGGCTACACCTTC
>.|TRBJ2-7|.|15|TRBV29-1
CSARTRQGKPYEQYF
TGCAGCGCTAGGACACGTCAGGGTAAACCATACGAGCAGTACTTC
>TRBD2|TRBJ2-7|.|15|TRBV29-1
CSAPTVASGRYEQYF
TGCAGCGCCCCAACCGTGGCTAGCGGGAGGTACGAGCAGTACTTC
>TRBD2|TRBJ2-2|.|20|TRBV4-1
CASSQRGSSGIERSTGELFF
TGCGCCAGCAGCCAGAGGGGGTCTAGCGGGATCGAACGGAGTACCGGGGAGCTGTTTTTT
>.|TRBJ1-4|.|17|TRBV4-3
CASSQDRTESLREKLFF
TGCGCCAGCAGCCAAGACCGGACAGAGAGTCTAAGAGAAAAACTGTTTTTT
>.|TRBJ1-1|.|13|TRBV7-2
CASRGGINTEAFF
TGTGCCAGCAGGGGGGGGATTAACACTGAAGCTTTCTTT
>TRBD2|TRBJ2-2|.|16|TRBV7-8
CASSFYSGKFTGELFF
TGTGCCAGCAGCTTTTATAGCGGGAAGTTCACCGGGGAGCTGTTTTTT
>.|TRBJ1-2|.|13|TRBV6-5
CAAGAGGGYGYTF
TGTGCCGCCGGCGCGGGGGGCGGCTATGGCTACACCTTC
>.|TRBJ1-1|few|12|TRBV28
CASSSRDTEAFF
TGTGCCAGCAGTTCCAGGGACACTGAAGCTTTCTTT
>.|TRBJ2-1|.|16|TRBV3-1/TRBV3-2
CASSQDPVPEDYEQFF
TGTGCCAGCAGCCAAGATCCAGTTCCAGAAGATTATGAGCAGTTCTTC
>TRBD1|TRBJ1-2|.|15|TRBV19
CASRDRAGANYGYTF
TGTGCCAGTAGGGACAGGGCCGGGGCTAACTATGGCTACACCTTC
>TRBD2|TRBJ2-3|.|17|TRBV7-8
CASSHPVTSGVTDTQYF
TGTGCCAGCAGCCACCCGGTAACTAGCGGGGTTACAGATACGCAGTATTTT
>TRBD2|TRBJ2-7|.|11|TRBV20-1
CSGQREDEQYF
TGCAGTGGCCAGCGGGAGGACGAGCAGTACTTC
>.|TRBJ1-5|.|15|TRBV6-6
CASSTGLSSNQPQHF
TGTGCCAGCTCGACAGGCCTTAGTAGCAATCAGCCCCAGCATTTT
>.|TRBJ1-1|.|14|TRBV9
CASSVAVVNTEAFF
TGTGCCAGCAGCGTAGCCGTAGTGAACACTGAAGCTTTCTTT
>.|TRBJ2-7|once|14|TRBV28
CASSLSAEGYEQYF
TGTGCCAGCAGTTTATCCGCAGAGGGATACGAGCAGTACTTC
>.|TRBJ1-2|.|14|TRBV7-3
CASSSRPGAYGYTF
TGTGCCAGCAGCTCCAGACCAGGGGCCTATGGCTACACCTTC
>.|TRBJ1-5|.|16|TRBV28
CASSLRGGRTNQPQHF
TGTGCCAGCAGCCTAAGGGGGGGCCGGACTAATCAGCCCCAGCATTTT
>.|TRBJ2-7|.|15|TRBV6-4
CASTNQGLKPYEQYF
TGTGCCAGCACCAACCAGGGACTGAAACCCTACGAGCAGTACTTC
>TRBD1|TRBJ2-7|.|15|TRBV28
CASTPSGTGYYEQYF
TGTGCCAGCACCCCGTCCGGGACAGGGTATTACGAGCAGTACTTC
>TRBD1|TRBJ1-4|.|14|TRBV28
CASSPPDRREKLFF
TGTGCCAGCAGTCCCCCGGACAGGAGGGAAAAACTGTTTTTT
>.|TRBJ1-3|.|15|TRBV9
CASSVGQRSGNTIYF
TGTGCCAGCAGCGTTGGACAGCGCTCTGGAAACACCATATATTTT
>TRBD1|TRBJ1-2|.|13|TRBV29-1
CSVGPGTGSGYTF
TGCAGCGTTGGCCCCGGGACAGGGAGTGGCTACACCTTC
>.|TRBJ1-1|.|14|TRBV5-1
CASSLDRVNTEAFF
TGCGCCAGCAGCTTGGACAGGGTGAACACTGAAGCTTTCTTT
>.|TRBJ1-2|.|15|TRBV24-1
CATSDSTQGNYGYTF
TGTGCCACCAGTGATTCCACCCAGGGCAACTATGGCTACACCTTC
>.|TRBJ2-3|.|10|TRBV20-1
CSASNIAQYF
TGCAGTGCTAGTAATATAGCGCAGTATTTT
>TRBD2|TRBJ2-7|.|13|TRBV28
CASTRTRLYEQYF
TGTGCCAGCACCCGGACTAGACTCTACGAGCAGTACTTC
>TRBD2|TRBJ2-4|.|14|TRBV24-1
CATTRGRGKNIQYF
TGTGCCACCACTCGCGGGAGAGGAAAAAACATTCAGTACTTC
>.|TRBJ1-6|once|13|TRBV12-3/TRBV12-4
CASRDTYNSPLHF
TGTGCCAGCCGGGACACCTATAATTCACCCCTCCACTTT
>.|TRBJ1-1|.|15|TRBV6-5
CASSYLIGRGVITFF
TGTGCCAGCAGTTACTTGATAGGGAGGGGCGTTATAACTTTCTTT
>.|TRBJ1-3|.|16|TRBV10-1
CASSSGGPSSGNTIYF
TGCGCCAGCAGCAGCGGGGGGCCCAGCTCTGGAAACACCATATATTTT
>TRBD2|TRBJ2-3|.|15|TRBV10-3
CAISKTSGSTDTQYF
TGTGCCATCAGCAAGACTAGCGGGAGCACAGATACGCAGTATTTT
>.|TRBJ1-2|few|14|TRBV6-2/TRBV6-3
CASSYFSVSYGYTF
TGTGCCAGCAGTTACTTCTCAGTATCCTATGGCTACACCTTC
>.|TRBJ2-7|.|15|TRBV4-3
CASSQAVESSYEQYF
TGCGCCAGCAGCCAAGCCGTTGAGTCATCCTACGAGCAGTACTTC
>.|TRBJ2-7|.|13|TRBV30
CAWSVTQEWKQYF
TGTGCCTGGAGTGTCACCCAGGAATGGAAGCAGTACTTC
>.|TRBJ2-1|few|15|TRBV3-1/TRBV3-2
CASSQGLNTRFEQFF
TGTGCCAGCAGCCAAGGTCTCAATACTAGATTTGAGCAGTTCTTC
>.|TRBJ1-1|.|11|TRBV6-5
CASSSTGEAFF
TGTGCCAGCAGTTCAACAGGAGAAGCTTTCTTT
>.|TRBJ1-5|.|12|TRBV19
CASSFPRQPQHF
TGTGCCAGTAGTTTTCCCCGTCAGCCCCAGCATTTT
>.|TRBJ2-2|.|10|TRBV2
CASRAGELFF
TGTGCCAGCCGAGCCGGGGAGCTGTTTTTT
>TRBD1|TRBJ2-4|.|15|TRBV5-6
CASSLAGTVKNIQYF
TGTGCCAGCAGCTTGGCCGGGACAGTCAAAAACATTCAGTACTTC
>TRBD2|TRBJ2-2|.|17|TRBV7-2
CASSTQAGGTHTGELFF
TGTGCCAGCAGCACCCAAGCGGGAGGGACCCACACCGGGGAGCTGTTTTTT
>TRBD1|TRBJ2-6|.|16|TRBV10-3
CAISERTGAGANVLTF
TGTGCCATCAGTGAACGGACAGGGGCCGGGGCCAACGTCCTGACTTTC
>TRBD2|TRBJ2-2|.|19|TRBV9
CASSVEIGLAGGYTGELFF
TGTGCCAGCAGCGTAGAAATCGGGTTAGCGGGAGGTTACACCGGGGAGCTGTTTTTT
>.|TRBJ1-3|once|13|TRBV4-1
CASSSGPGNTIYF
TGCGCCAGCAGCTCCGGTCCTGGAAACACCATATATTTT
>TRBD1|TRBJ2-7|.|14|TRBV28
CASSPPGQGGEQYF
TGTGCCAGCAGTCCTCCGGGACAGGGCGGCGAGCAGTACTTC